This entry features one T cell receptor beta chain sequence. Its specificity is unknown. This specimen belongs to a study of T cells expressing NK-cell markers. About the study: Researchers got TCR beta repertoires out of sorted CD3+CD56+NKG2C+, CD3+CD56+NKG2C- and CD3+CD56-NKG2C+ T cells. Overall study results and limits: Of CD8+ T cells, about 1.0-8% belonged to dominant NKG2C+ clonotypes in several donors. Whether expanded NKG2C-expressing T cell clones recognize HCMV is unknown.

Reprocessing the 5' RACE reads, TCRdb reports a single entry for every CDR3 protein and omits DNA. The sample shows hundreds of thousands of distinct CDR3 sequences, and under 6.5% sits with its ten largest clones. This clonotype was obtained from a man aged 18-70 years in good health. Sequences were obtained from blood T cells: a sorted CD56 or NKG2C T cell subset, CD4+ or CD8+ T cells, or bulk PBMC T cells (not recorded which).

The CDR3 loop reads CASSIRSQGNTEAFF. V gene TRBV19 combines with J gene TRBJ1-1; TCRdb selects TRBD1, and the lack of DNA leaves this call unchecked. CDR1 and CDR2 (germline): LNHDA, SQIVND (reference sequence). This CDR3 comprises 15 residues.